The clone carrying this TCR beta chain has only a few counts. What it recognizes is unknown. Produced via immunoSEQ multiplex PCR; TCRdb's table is partial and in-frame only. Of under 30,000 clones listed, 76% are singletons. V lost 8 bases, J lost 0 bases, and 19 bases lay in between. Germline assignment: CDR1 SNHLY and CDR2 FYNNEI. The CDR3 has 17 residues. Expansion of antigen-specific CD4+ T cells with viral peptide pools was carried out by the ViraFEST assay before sequencing. When more than 9 days of culture had elapsed, CD4+ T cells were isolated. Absence of prior SARS-CoV-2 infection characterized the vaccine recipients, who showed negative nucleocapsid antibodies. Around 2.2 million PBMC were seeded per well and grown in the presence of roughly 11 IU/ml IL-2 and around 11 ug/ml peptides. The data were taken from a study of vaccination effects on CD4 cells after COVID-19. At the level of the study: Either the BNT162b2 or mRNA-1273 vaccine was given to participants in two doses. General study points: Early post-infection timepoints were absent, and convalescent patients were few.

The sample was CD4+ T cells from PBMCs cultured with HCoV-NL63 spike peptides, taken before COVID-19 vaccination. The chain couples TRBV2 to TRBJ1-4; perhaps TRBD1 as D (5 bases). The clonotype comes from a human donor who received a COVID-19 vaccine. CDR3 sequence: CASSPSGVGATNEKLFF. The DNA for the CDR3 is TGTGCCAGCTCGCCGTCGGGGGTAGGGGCAACTAATGAAAAACTGTTTTTT.